This TCR beta chain originates from a study of patients and donors after allogeneic stem cell transplantation. The CDR3 totals 14 residues. In germline, CDR1 is MNHEY, CDR2 SVGEGT. V shed 6 bases and J 2 bases; nucleotides not matched to a gene: 4. Each CDR3 protein gets one entry after TCRdb re-called the RT-PCR reads with MiXCR. The sample lists 100,000 to 120,000 distinct CDR3 sequences, around 36% occurring once. In its sample, this clonotype was seen a few times. The source material was blood, either unsorted or a sorted T cell fraction (not recorded which). The clonotype originates from a human donor who was either an allogeneic HSCT recipient or a stem cell or donor lymphocyte infusion donor (not recorded which). It is not recorded whose cells these are; they may come from a transplant donor. This chain connects TRBV6-2 or TRBV6-3 to TRBJ1-2, with 9 bases aligning to TRBD1. The CDR3 sequence: CASRNDRGNYGYTF. The DNA for the CDR3 is TGTGCCAGCAGAAACGACAGGGGGAACTATGGCTACACCTTC.